The 22 T cell receptor beta chains reported below all come from one sample, sequenced in a study of blood T cell repertoires in COVID-19. Assay used: immunoSEQ multiplex PCR; TCRdb lists only in-frame clones, some missing. The repertoire has 70,000 to 95,000 clones, around 89% of them found once; the top ten carry approximately 15%. Sequenced input: peripheral blood. These receptors were obtained from a man in his 70s with active or convalescent COVID-19.

The V gene is TRBV18, the J gene TRBJ1-5; 8 bases map to TRBD1. Germline CDR1 and CDR2: KGHSH and LQKENI. CDR3 length: 13 amino acids. V was clipped by 6 bases and J by 6 bases; unmatched bases: 4. CDR3 nucleotides: TGTGCCAGCTCCGGACAGGGTCGTCAGCCCCAGCATTTT. Encoded protein: CASSGQGRQPQHF.

There are a few counts of this clone. The chain links TRBV5-1 to TRBJ1-1; unclear D gene. V dropped 0 bases and J dropped 1 base, with 10 bases sitting between them. This CDR3 is 15 amino acids long. Germline V CDR1 and CDR2: SGHRS, YFSETQ. CDR3 sequence (DNA): TGCGCCAGCAGCTTGGAACAGATAGAGAACACTGAAGCTTTCTTT. As protein: CASSLEQIENTEAFF.

The rearrangement joins TRBV7-2 to TRBJ2-7; D possibly corresponds to TRBD1 (6 bases). The V gene lost 5 bases and the J gene lost 6 bases, with 17 bases spanning the gap. CDR1 SGHTA and CDR2 FQGNSA come from the germline V gene. CDR3 length: 14 amino acids. The CDR3 DNA sequence: TGTGCCAGCAGCCCACAGGGAGCCCCGGGCGAGCAGTACTTC. As protein: CASSPQGAPGEQYF.

The genes are TRBV29-1 and TRBJ2-2; the match to TRBD1 covers 8 bases. CDR1 and CDR2 (germline): SQVTM, ANQGSEA. CDR3 length: 13 amino acids. The V and J ends lost 8 bases and 7 bases, in that order; junction bases with no gene match: 9. The CDR3 region is CSYRQGKGGELFF. CDR3 nucleotide sequence: TGCAGCTATCGACAGGGGAAGGGCGGGGAGCTGTTTTTT.

This chain links TRBV6-2 or TRBV6-3 with TRBJ2-7, with TRBD1 identical over 8 bases. This CDR3 has 16 residues. Germline V gene data show CDR1 as MNHEY and CDR2 as SVGEGT. The ends lost 0 bases at V and 0 bases at J; junction bases unmatched: 4. In nucleotides, the CDR3 is TGTGCCAGCAGTTACTCAGGGACAGGATTCTCCTACGAGCAGTACTTC. Translation: CASSYSGTGFSYEQYF.

The gene calls are TRBV6-5 and TRBJ2-7; unclear D gene. Germline CDR1 is MNHEY and CDR2 is SVGAGI. This CDR3 comprises 12 residues. V dropped 3 bases and J dropped 4 bases, with 7 bases sitting between them. In DNA form, the CDR3 reads TGTGCCAGCAGTTATACCACATACGAGCAGTACTTC. It encodes CASSYTTYEQYF.

The V gene is TRBV15, the J gene TRBJ1-3, with a weak D call TRBD1 (6 bases). Trimming took 1 base from V and 0 from J, leaving 13 bases between them. Looked up from germline, CDR1 is LNHNV and CDR2 is YYDKDF (reference sequence). The length of the CDR3 is 17 residues. CDR3 protein: CATSRGPGATSGNTIYF. The CDR3 coding sequence is TGTGCCACCAGCAGAGGCCCAGGGGCCACCTCTGGAAACACCATATATTTT. The whole variable domain, remainder taken from reference TRBV15 and TRBJ1-3, is DAMVIQNPRYQVTQFGKPVTLSCSQTLNHNVMYWYQQKSSQAPKLLFHYYDKDFNNEADTPDNFQSRRPNTSFCFLDIRSPGLGDTAMYLCATSRGPGATSGNTIYFGEGSWLTVV.

This clone was counted between two and nine times. The chain has TRBV5-6 and TRBJ2-7; 10 bases fit TRBD1. CDR3 size: 14 residues. V lost 1 base, J lost 4 bases, and 2 bases stayed unmatched. Germline values: CDR1 SGHDT, CDR2 YYEEEE. Here the CDR3 DNA reads TGTGCCAGCAGCTTGAAGGGACAGGGGTACGAGCAGTACTTC. It yields the protein CASSLKGQGYEQYF. Full variable domain (missing parts from reference TRBV5-6 and TRBJ2-7): DAGVTQSPTHLIKTRGQQVTLRCSPKSGHDTVSWYQQALGQGPQFIFQYYEEEERQRGNFPDRFSGHQFPNYSSELNVNALLLGDSALYLCASSLKGQGYEQYFGPGTRLTVT.

The chain links TRBV19 to TRBJ1-1; D perhaps matches TRBD1 (5 bases). The CDR3 has 13 residues. Trimming shortened V by 1 base and J by 3 bases, and 6 bases separated the two germline ends. Germline CDR1 is LNHDA and CDR2 is SQIVND (reference sequence). The CDR3 spells CASSIVQDTEAFF. The CDR3 DNA reads TGTGCCAGTAGTATAGTACAGGACACTGAAGCTTTCTTT.

The gene calls are TRBV5-1 and TRBJ1-2; 7 nucleotides line up with TRBD1. Germline CDR1 reads SGHRS; CDR2 reads YFSETQ. This CDR3 contains 15 residues. V gave up 4 bases and J gave up 0 bases; unmatched junction bases: 6. The CDR3, as DNA: TGCGCCAGCAGCCCGGGACAGAGCGCTAACTATGGCTACACCTTC. This sequence encodes CASSPGQSANYGYTF.

V and J are TRBV7-9 and TRBJ2-7, with 9 bases fitting TRBD2. From germline, CDR1 is SEHNR and CDR2 FQNEAQ (reference sequence). The ends lost 1 base at V and 2 bases at J; junction bases unmatched: 6. This CDR3 spans 16 amino acids. For the CDR3, the DNA is TGTGCCAGCAGCTTAGGGGGTAGCGGGAGCCCCTACGAGCAGTACTTC. It is translated as CASSLGGSGSPYEQYF.

The V call is TRBV9, the J call TRBJ1-2; D is ambiguous. The CDR3 length is 15 residues. V lost 0 bases to trimming and J lost 8 bases, with 17 bases between them. Germline V gene data show CDR1 as SGDLS and CDR2 as YYNGEE. CDR3 in amino acids: CASSVGSTASGGYTF. The CDR3 nucleotides read TGTGCCAGCAGCGTAGGATCTACAGCCTCCGGAGGCTACACCTTC.

The chain has TRBV14 and TRBJ2-2, with D possibly TRBD1 on 5 matching bases. V was shortened by 3 bases and J by 3 bases, with 11 bases between the two germline ends. Germline V gene data show CDR1 as SGHDN and CDR2 as FVKESK. This CDR3 comprises 15 residues. Here the CDR3 reads CASSQAGLHTGELFF. DNA of the CDR3: TGTGCCAGCAGCCAGGCAGGGTTGCACACCGGGGAGCTGTTTTTT.

The sample holds a few counts of this clone. The chain uses TRBV6-1 and TRBJ1-5; 9 positions agree with TRBD1. Germline CDR1 MNHNS, CDR2 SASEGT. The V segment lost 3 bases and the J segment 5 bases; nucleotides outside the gene matches: 5. The CDR3 length is 15 residues. CDR3 sequence: CASSEAGQGHQPQHF. In nucleotides, the CDR3 is TGTGCCAGCAGTGAGGCCGGACAGGGGCATCAGCCCCAGCATTTT.

Notes on this clone: This same CDR3 is encoded by further DNA sequences in the sample. The chain carries TRBV5-1 and TRBJ2-7, with D maybe TRBD2 (6 bases). Germline V CDR1 and CDR2: SGHRS, YFSETQ. V was shortened by 0 bases and J by 3 bases, with 7 bases between the two germline ends. The CDR3 spans 13 residues. The CDR3 protein is CASSLDGSYEQYF. The CDR3 bases are TGCGCCAGCAGCTTGGACGGGAGCTACGAGCAGTACTTC. Supplemented by reference TRBV5-1 and TRBJ2-7, the full variable domain reads KAGVTQTPRYLIKTRGQQVTLSCSPISGHRSVSWYQQTPGQGLQFLFEYFSETQRNKGNFPGRFSGRQFSNSRSEMNVSTLELGDSALYLCASSLDGSYEQYFGPGTRLTVT.

CDR3 residues: CASSHGQGKGSGYTF. CDR3 DNA sequence: TGTGCCAGCAGCCACGGACAGGGAAAAGGGTCTGGCTACACCTTC. This chain joins TRBV3-1 (or the pseudogene TRBV3-2) and TRBJ1-2; 8 bases are shared with TRBD1. Germline assignment: CDR1 LGHDT and CDR2 YNNKEL (reference sequence). This CDR3 has 15 residues. Trimming took 3 bases from V and 7 from J; bases not matched to a gene: 10.

This clone was seen a single time. A junction boundary mismatches the germline segment, possibly from a read error. The genes are TRBV30 and TRBJ1-4, with TRBD1 matching 8 bases. This CDR3 region has 11 residues. Germline assignment: CDR1 GTSNPN and CDR2 SVGIG (reference sequence). Here the CDR3 DNA reads TGTGCCTGGAGGACGGACAGGGTGGACCACTTT. It is translated as CAWRTDRVDHF. The variable domain in full, with the rest retrieved from reference TRBV30 and TRBJ1-4, is SQTIHQWPATLVQPVGSPLSLECTVEGTSNPNLYWYRQAAGRGLQLLFYSVGIGQISSEVPQNLSASRPQDRQFILSSKKLLLSDSGFYLCAWRTDRVDHFGSGTQLSVL.

The genes are TRBV7-9 and TRBJ1-4, with 7 bases matching TRBD1. The trim removed 5 bases at V and 6 bases at J, leaving 3 bases unmatched. Germline values: CDR1 SEHNR, CDR2 FQNEAQ (reference sequence). This CDR3 is built from 13 residues. The CDR3 DNA reads as TGTGCCAGCAGCACGGACAGGCATGAAAAACTGTTTTTT. Translation gives CASSTDRHEKLFF.

The rearrangement uses TRBV7-2 and TRBJ2-3; D not certain. This CDR3 is 14 amino acids long. Between the trimmed V and J ends, which lost 5 bases and 2 bases, there was a span of 11 bases. Germline values: CDR1 SGHTA, CDR2 FQGNSA. The CDR3 loop reads CASSPRKTTDTQYF. CDR3 DNA sequence: TGTGCCAGCAGCCCGCGGAAGACCACAGATACGCAGTATTTT.

Only one count was recorded for this clone. The chain has TRBV29-1 and TRBJ2-5, with 14 bases matching TRBD2. The CDR3 runs to 14 residues. Germline loops: CDR1 SQVTM, CDR2 ANQGSEA. V gave up 5 bases and J gave up 4 bases; unmatched junction bases: 3. The CDR3 region is CSVLGLAGGETQYF. The CDR3 nucleotides read TGCAGCGTTCTAGGACTAGCGGGAGGAGAGACCCAGTACTTC.

This clone was detected once. The rearrangement uses TRBV30 and TRBJ1-1; 12 bases fit TRBD1. CDR3 length: 17 residues. With 4 bases clipped from V and 4 bases from J, the junction kept 13 bases outside the gene matches. The germline V gene has CDR1 GTSNPN and CDR2 SVGIG (reference sequence). CDR3 sequence: CAWMEGDRGHWVTEAFF. The CDR3 DNA reads TGTGCCTGGATGGAGGGGGACAGGGGGCATTGGGTCACTGAAGCTTTCTTT.

This chain connects TRBV15 to TRBJ2-7, with 11 bases identical to TRBD2. The CDR3 is 21 amino acids. Per germline, CDR1 LNHNV and CDR2 YYDKDF (reference sequence). Germline trimming cut 3 bases from V and 6 bases from J; bases unmatched to any gene: 25. The CDR3 region is CATSSRQAVAGGPSGGIEQYF. The DNA of the CDR3 is TGTGCCACCAGCAGCCGGCAAGCCGTGGCGGGAGGGCCTAGCGGGGGGATCGAGCAGTACTTC.